The clone carrying this T cell receptor beta chain is a singleton in its sample. This table comes from immunoSEQ multiplex PCR, and its TCRdb copy is limited to in-frame clones, with some not included. The sample records more than 55,000 clones, approximately 90% being singletons. The source of the sample is a study of blood T cell repertoires in COVID-19. V shed 2 bases, J shed 3 bases, and the junction held 4 bases outside the gene matches. The CDR3 contains 14 residues. Germline CDR1 and CDR2: SGHRS and YFSETQ. Material for sequencing was peripheral blood. The chain recombines TRBV5-1 with TRBJ1-2, with 7 bases identical to TRBD1. The clonotype originates from a man older than 75 with acute or convalescent COVID-19. In DNA, the CDR3 is TGCGCCAGCAGCTTACAGGGGAAGGACTATGGCTACACCTTC. Translated: CASSLQGKDYGYTF.